Presented here are 30 T cell receptor beta chains from one specimen sequenced in a study of naive and memory T cell subsets. Both TRBC1 and TRBC2 were covered by a beta constant-region primer of two equimolar oligonucleotides. Four rounds of PCR amplified the ligated cDNA using nested alpha and beta constant-region primers plus SP2. A single record per CDR3 protein comes from TCRdb applying MiXCR to the UMI-ligation and nested PCR reads. The data contain around 160,000 distinct CDR3 sequences, 20% to 25% of them singletons. The antigens of these receptors remain unknown. Study conclusions and caveats: Possibly reflecting memory cells re-expressing CD45RA, a few larger clonotypes occurred in naive repertoires, especially CD8.

Sequencing was carried out using naive CD4+ T cells from blood. The receptors were gathered from a human donor in good health.

The J gene is TRBJ2-1, the V gene TRBV7-2; D perhaps matches TRBD2 (6 bases). Germline V gives CDR1 SGHTA, CDR2 FQGNSA. V was clipped by 1 base and J by 2 bases, with 9 bases between them. The CDR3 has 15 amino acids. CDR3 sequence reads: CASSLDAGTYNEQFF. The CDR3 DNA sequence: TGTGCCAGCAGCTTAGATGCGGGAACCTACAATGAGCAGTTCTTC.

The chain joins TRBV14 to TRBJ2-3; 8 bases are shared with TRBD1. Losses at the gene ends were 4 bases for V and 2 bases for J; bases not matched to a gene: 5. Germline V gives CDR1 SGHDN, CDR2 FVKESK. This CDR3 has 15 amino acids. Here the CDR3 DNA reads TGTGCCAGCAGCCCTTGGACAGGGCCCACAGATACGCAGTATTTT. It codes for CASSPWTGPTDTQYF.

This clonotype has just a few counts. The chain couples TRBV30 to TRBJ1-1, with D unclear. Trimming took off 2 bases at V and 11 bases at J, with 12 bases between the two ends. Germline CDR1 is GTSNPN and CDR2 is SVGIG (reference sequence). The CDR3 sequence is 11 residues long. CDR3 amino acids: CAWSYGMGAFF. CDR3 nucleotides: TGTGCCTGGAGTTACGGAATGGGGGCTTTCTTT.

V is TRBV18 and J is TRBJ1-2; 11 nucleotides match TRBD1. Per germline, CDR1 KGHSH and CDR2 LQKENI. V was clipped by 4 bases and J by 3 bases; unmatched bases: 7. This CDR3 has 16 amino acids. CDR3: CASSQQRDRGDYGYTF. Written as DNA, the CDR3 is TGTGCCAGCTCACAACAGCGGGACAGGGGGGACTATGGCTACACCTTC. Complete variable domain (other parts from reference TRBV18 and TRBJ1-2): NAGVMQNPRHLVRRRGQEARLRCSPMKGHSHVYWYRQLPEEGLKFMVYLQKENIIDESGMPKERFSAEFPKEGPSILRIQQVVRGDSAAYFCASSQQRDRGDYGYTFGSGTRLTVV.

This clonotype appeared a few times. This chain links TRBV28 with TRBJ2-7, with 7 bases lining up with TRBD2. V shed 10 bases, J shed 7 bases, and the junction held 10 bases outside the gene matches. The CDR3 sequence is 12 residues long. CDR1 MDHEN and CDR2 SYDVKM come from the germline V gene. The CDR3, as DNA: TGTGCCACCAGGGACTACCTCTGGGAGCAGTACTTC. Encoded protein: CATRDYLWEQYF.

This clonotype has more than one count but fewer than ten. J is TRBJ2-1 and V is TRBV7-2, with D perhaps TRBD2 (6 bases). V was clipped by 1 base and J by 0 bases, with 10 bases between them. Per germline, CDR1 SGHTA and CDR2 FQGNSA. The CDR3 has 16 amino acids. CDR3 in amino acids: CASSLDVGSSYNEQFF. The CDR3 DNA follows: TGTGCCAGCAGCTTAGATGTCGGGAGCTCCTACAATGAGCAGTTCTTC.

The chain has TRBV28 and TRBJ2-1; 11 bases map to TRBD1. The CDR3 is made up of 14 amino acids. V trimming: 5 bases; J trimming: 7 bases; junction bases outside the gene matches: 4. Germline CDR1 and CDR2: MDHEN and SYDVKM. CDR3 bases: TGTGCCAGCAGTCCCGGGACAGGGGGGAATGAGCAGTTCTTC. This translates into CASSPGTGGNEQFF.

This sequence joins TRBV4-2 and TRBJ2-1; 9 bases line up with TRBD1. The CDR3 has 16 residues. Trimming removed 2 bases from V and 8 bases from J; junction bases left unmatched: 10. CDR1 and CDR2 from the germline V gene are LGHNA and YNFKEQ. DNA of the CDR3: TGTGCCAGCAGCCAAATGAAGGGACAGGGTAACCATGAGCAGTTCTTC. The encoded protein is CASSQMKGQGNHEQFF.

A few counts support this clonotype. This chain joins TRBV12-3 or TRBV12-4 and TRBJ2-2; TRBD1 matches at 7 bases. The length of the CDR3 is 13 residues. V dropped 11 bases and J dropped 1; count of bases not matched to a gene: 4. The CDR3 DNA sequence: TGTGCCGGACGGACAGGGAACACCGGGGAGCTGTTTTTT. Its translation: CAGRTGNTGELFF.

The V call is TRBV6-6, the J call TRBJ2-7; a weak D match, TRBD2 (5 bases). The CDR3 extends over 13 amino acids. V dropped 6 bases and J dropped 5 bases, with 14 bases sitting between them. Per the germline V gene, CDR1 is MNHNY and CDR2 is SVGAGI (reference sequence). CDR3 loop: CASSLTGIDEQYF. CDR3 sequence (DNA): TGTGCCAGCAGCCTGACGGGAATAGACGAGCAGTACTTC.

The chain links TRBV25-1 to TRBJ2-1; D is uncertain. The CDR3 runs 14 residues. V lost 4 bases and J 3 bases, leaving 10 bases between the germline ends. The germline CDR1 and CDR2 sequences are MGHDK and SYGVNS. DNA of the CDR3: TGTGCCAGCAGTGTCGGTAGGCACTACAATGAGCAGTTCTTC. It codes for CASSVGRHYNEQFF.

This clonotype was picked up a small number of times. The rearrangement uses TRBV30 and TRBJ2-7, with TRBD1 as a possible D gene (6 bases). CDR1 GTSNPN and CDR2 SVGIG come from the germline V gene (reference sequence). The CDR3 has 13 residues. V lost 3 bases and J 0 bases, leaving 9 bases between the germline ends. CDR3 sequence: CAWSPGHSYEQYF. CDR3 bases: TGTGCCTGGAGCCCGGGACACTCCTACGAGCAGTACTTC.

This clonotype has more than one count but fewer than ten. The CDR3 nucleotides read TGTGCCAGCGCCGAGGGGTTCCGCACAGATACGCAGTATTTT. Translated: CASAEGFRTDTQYF. V usage is TRBV28 and J usage is TRBJ2-3; D assignment may be TRBD1 or TRBD2 (5 bases each). The CDR3 contains 14 residues. Trimming took off 8 bases at V and 1 base at J, with 13 bases between the two ends. Germline values: CDR1 MDHEN, CDR2 SYDVKM.

In this sample, this clonotype turned up many times. This chain uses TRBV29-1 with TRBJ2-1, with 7 bases matching TRBD2. Germline V gene sequence: CDR1 SQVTM, CDR2 ANQGSEA. V shed 3 bases, J shed 0 bases, and the junction held 2 bases outside the gene matches. The CDR3 runs 14 residues. The CDR3 spells CSVDWGGSYNEQFF. Written as DNA, the CDR3 is TGCAGCGTTGATTGGGGGGGCTCCTACAATGAGCAGTTCTTC.

The genes are TRBV30 and TRBJ1-1; no definite D call. The CDR3 consists of 12 residues. Germline CDR1 reads GTSNPN; CDR2 reads SVGIG (reference sequence). V lost 2 bases and J lost 1, with 5 bases in between. The CDR3 DNA reads TGTGCCTGGAGTCCACCGAACACTGAAGCTTTCTTT. This encodes CAWSPPNTEAFF.

The V call is TRBV5-1, the J call TRBJ2-1, with D possibly TRBD2 on 6 matching bases. Trimming stripped 0 bases from V and 4 bases from J, with 8 bases between. Germline-derived CDR1 and CDR2 are SGHRS and YFSETQ. This CDR3 is built from 14 residues. The CDR3 reads CASSLGLGYNEQFF. CDR3 nucleotides: TGCGCCAGCAGCTTGGGACTAGGATACAATGAGCAGTTCTTC.

As regards this clonotype: At one end the junction does not follow the germline gene, possibly because of a read error. V is TRBV6-6 and J is TRBJ2-7; 8 bases are a match to TRBD1. CDR3 size: 14 residues. The germline V gene encodes CDR1 MNHNY and CDR2 SVGAGI (reference sequence). This CDR3 reads CAGSLNRGSYEQYF. CDR3 coding DNA: TGTGCCGGCAGTTTAAACAGGGGGTCCTACGAGCAGTACTTC.

This clonotype was picked up many times. The rearrangement links TRBV20-1 to TRBJ2-5; possible D gene TRBD2, 5 bases. V dropped 4 bases and J dropped 5 bases, with 8 bases sitting between them. The CDR3 has 11 residues. Germline CDR1 DFQATT, CDR2 SNEGSKA (reference sequence). This chain's CDR3 is CSAIAPETQYF. The DNA for the CDR3 is TGCAGTGCTATAGCGCCGGAGACCCAGTACTTC.

There are a few counts of this clonotype. The CDR3 loop reads CASSWAFPGPKIGNTIYF. The CDR3 DNA reads as TGTGCCAGCAGTTGGGCCTTCCCAGGGCCGAAAATTGGAAACACCATATATTTT. The V gene is TRBV5-8, the J gene TRBJ1-3; D may be TRBD1 (5 bases). From germline, CDR1 is SGHTS and CDR2 YDEGEE. This CDR3 comprises 18 residues. V was pared by 5 bases and J by 3 bases, with 24 bases between. Together with reference TRBV5-8 and TRBJ1-3, the CDR3 gives the full variable domain: EAGVTQSPTHLIKTRGQQATLRCSPISGHTSVYWYQQALGLGLQFLLWYDEGEERNRGNFPPRFSGRQFPNYSSELNVNALELEDSALYLCASSWAFPGPKIGNTIYFGEGSWLTVV.

Many counts were recorded for this clonotype. The rearrangement links TRBV19 to TRBJ2-1; no definite D call. V was pared by 5 bases and J by 9 bases, with 14 bases between. The CDR3 spans 13 residues. CDR1 and CDR2 from the germline V gene are LNHDA and SQIVND (reference sequence). The CDR3 loop reads CASSRTSSSEQFF. In DNA form, the CDR3 reads TGTGCCAGTAGTCGGACGAGTTCGAGTGAGCAGTTCTTC.

The chain recombines TRBV7-6 with TRBJ2-2; 7 bases agree with TRBD1. The CDR3 spans 14 residues. After removal of 5 bases from V and 5 bases from J, the junction contained 5 bases not matched to a gene. Germline CDR1 is SGHVS and CDR2 is FNYEAQ. CDR3 sequence: CASSKGQITGELFF. CDR3 bases: TGTGCCAGCAGCAAGGGACAGATTACCGGGGAGCTGTTTTTT.

This sequence joins TRBV7-9 and TRBJ1-2; D is unclear. Looked up from germline, CDR1 is SEHNR and CDR2 is FQNEAQ (reference sequence). Trimming took 4 bases from V and 4 from J, leaving 10 bases between them. The CDR3 totals 13 residues. The DNA for the CDR3 is TGTGCCAGCAGCTCAGTGAGAAGCTATGGCTACACCTTC. Amino acid sequence: CASSSVRSYGYTF.

This clonotype was seen only a few times. The chain has TRBV23-1 and TRBJ1-6; D gene unclear. TRBV23-1 is assigned to the ORF class and has an uncertain function. The CDR3 sequence is 16 residues long. The V and J ends lost 2 bases and 0 bases respectively, with 8 bases between them. CDR3 sequence: CASSQPKSSYNSPLHF. CDR3 coding DNA: TGCGCCAGCAGTCAACCAAAAAGCTCCTATAATTCACCCCTCCACTTT.

The genes are TRBV28 and TRBJ2-7; D is ambiguous. V was clipped by 2 bases and J by 0 bases, with 11 bases between them. CDR3 size: 15 residues. CDR1 MDHEN and CDR2 SYDVKM come from the germline V gene. CDR3 nucleotides: TGTGCCAGCAGTTTAGTAGGTCGGATCTCCTACGAGCAGTACTTC. Translated, it gives CASSLVGRISYEQYF.

CDR3 region: CSVGVDNRGLWVAKNIQYF. For the CDR3, the DNA is TGCAGCGTGGGGGTGGACAACAGGGGGCTATGGGTAGCCAAAAACATTCAGTACTTC. This chain links TRBV29-1 with TRBJ2-4; 9 bases agree with TRBD1. Germline V gene data show CDR1 as SQVTM and CDR2 as ANQGSEA. There are 19 residues in the CDR3. Losses at the gene ends were 6 bases for V and 0 bases for J; bases not matched to a gene: 18. The whole variable domain, filled in from reference TRBV29-1 and TRBJ2-4, reads SAVISQKPSRDICQRGTSLTIQCQVDSQVTMMFWYRQQPGQSLTLIATANQGSEATYESGFVIDKFPISRPNLTFSTLTVSNMSPEDSSIYLCSVGVDNRGLWVAKNIQYFGAGTRLSVL.

The CDR3 is CSAAAGGQGYGYTF. The CDR3 DNA reads as TGCAGTGCCGCGGCAGGAGGACAGGGCTATGGCTACACCTTC. V gene TRBV20-1 combines with J gene TRBJ1-2; 8 bases agree with TRBD1. CDR1 and CDR2 from the germline V gene are DFQATT and SNEGSKA (reference sequence). The CDR3 spans 14 residues. Trimming took 6 bases from V and 4 from J; bases not matched to a gene: 10.

This clonotype was seen only a few times. The chain has TRBV9 and TRBJ2-1, with TRBD2 matching 12 bases. This CDR3 region has 16 residues. The V segment lost 0 bases and the J segment 4 bases; nucleotides outside the gene matches: 2. Germline assignment: CDR1 SGDLS and CDR2 YYNGEE. This CDR3 reads CASSVVGTSGYNEQFF. As DNA, the CDR3 is TGTGCCAGCAGCGTAGTTGGGACTAGCGGGTACAATGAGCAGTTCTTC.

The genes are TRBV14 and TRBJ2-1; maybe TRBD2 (6 bases). Trimming pared 4 bases from V and 4 bases from J, leaving 17 bases between. Germline CDR1 reads SGHDN; CDR2 reads FVKESK. The CDR3 contains 16 residues. CDR3 coding DNA: TGTGCCAGCAGCCGCCGCGGAGCGGGCCGATACAATGAGCAGTTCTTC. Its translation: CASSRRGAGRYNEQFF.

Here the CDR3 DNA reads TGTGCCAGCAGCTCCGGTGGGGGGCCAGATACGCAGTATTTT. It encodes CASSSGGGPDTQYF. The V gene is TRBV7-9, the J gene TRBJ2-3; tentatively, D is TRBD1 or TRBD2 (6 bases each). CDR3 length: 14 residues. Trimming took off 4 bases at V and 4 bases at J, with 12 bases between the two ends. The germline V gene has CDR1 SEHNR and CDR2 FQNEAQ (reference sequence).

The gene calls are TRBV27 and TRBJ2-7; 9 positions match TRBD2. CDR1 and CDR2 (germline): MNHEY, SMNVEV (reference sequence). V gave up 3 bases and J gave up 3 bases; unmatched junction bases: 18. This CDR3 region has 19 residues. The CDR3 loop is CASSFIGGVPGTSIYEQYF. CDR3 DNA sequence: TGTGCCAGCAGTTTCATTGGGGGGGTGCCCGGGACTAGCATCTACGAGCAGTACTTC.